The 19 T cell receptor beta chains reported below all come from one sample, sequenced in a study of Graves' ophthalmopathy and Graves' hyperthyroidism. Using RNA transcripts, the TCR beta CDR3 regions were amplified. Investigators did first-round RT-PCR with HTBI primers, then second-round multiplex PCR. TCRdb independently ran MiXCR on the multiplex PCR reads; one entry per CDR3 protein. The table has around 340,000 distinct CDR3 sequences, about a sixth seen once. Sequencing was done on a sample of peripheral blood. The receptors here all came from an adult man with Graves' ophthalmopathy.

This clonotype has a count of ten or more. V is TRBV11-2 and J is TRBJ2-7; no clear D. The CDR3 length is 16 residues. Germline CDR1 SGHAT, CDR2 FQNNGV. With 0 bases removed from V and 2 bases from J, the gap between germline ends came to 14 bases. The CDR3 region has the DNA TGTGCCAGCAGCTTAGAGGGCCAACGAGCTGCCTACGAGCAGTACTTC. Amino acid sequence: CASSLEGQRAAYEQYF.

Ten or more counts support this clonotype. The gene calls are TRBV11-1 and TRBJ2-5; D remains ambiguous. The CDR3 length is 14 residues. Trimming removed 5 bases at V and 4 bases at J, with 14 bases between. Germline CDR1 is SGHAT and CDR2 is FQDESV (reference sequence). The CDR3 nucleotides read TGTGCCAGCAGCCTTGGGCCTGTTGGAGAGACCCAGTACTTC. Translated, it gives CASSLGPVGETQYF.

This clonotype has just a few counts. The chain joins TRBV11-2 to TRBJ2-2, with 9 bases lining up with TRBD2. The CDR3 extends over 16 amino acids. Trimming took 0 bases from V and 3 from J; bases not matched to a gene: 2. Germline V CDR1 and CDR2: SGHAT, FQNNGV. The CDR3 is CASSLESGGYTGELFF. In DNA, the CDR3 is TGTGCCAGCAGCTTAGAGAGCGGGGGGTACACCGGGGAGCTGTTTTTT.

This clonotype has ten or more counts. CDR3 nucleotides: TGTGCCAGCAGCGTCAGTGATTCCTACGAGCAGTACTTC. Residues: CASSVSDSYEQYF. This sequence joins TRBV9 and TRBJ2-7, with D unresolved. The CDR3 extends over 13 amino acids. V lost 2 bases and J 1 base, leaving 7 bases between the germline ends. Per the germline V gene, CDR1 is SGDLS and CDR2 is YYNGEE.

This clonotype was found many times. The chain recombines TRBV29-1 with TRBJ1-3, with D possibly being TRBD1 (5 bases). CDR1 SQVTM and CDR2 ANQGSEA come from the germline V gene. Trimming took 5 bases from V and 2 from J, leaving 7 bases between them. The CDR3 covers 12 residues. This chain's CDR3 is CSVWGTGNTIYF. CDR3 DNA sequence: TGCAGCGTTTGGGGGACTGGAAACACCATATATTTT.

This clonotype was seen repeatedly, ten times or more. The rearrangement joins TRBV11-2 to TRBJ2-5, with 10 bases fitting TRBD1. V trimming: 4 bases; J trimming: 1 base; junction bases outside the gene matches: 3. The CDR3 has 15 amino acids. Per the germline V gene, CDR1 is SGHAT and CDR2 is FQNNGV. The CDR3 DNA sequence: TGTGCCAGCAGCTCGGACAGGGGGTCCCAAGAGACCCAGTACTTC. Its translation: CASSSDRGSQETQYF. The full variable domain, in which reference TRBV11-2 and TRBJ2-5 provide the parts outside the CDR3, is EAGVAQSPRYKIIEKRQSVAFWCNPISGHATLYWYQQILGQGPKLLIQFQNNGVVDDSQLPKDRFSAERLKGVDSTLKIQPAKLEDSAVYLCASSSDRGSQETQYFGPGTRLLVL.

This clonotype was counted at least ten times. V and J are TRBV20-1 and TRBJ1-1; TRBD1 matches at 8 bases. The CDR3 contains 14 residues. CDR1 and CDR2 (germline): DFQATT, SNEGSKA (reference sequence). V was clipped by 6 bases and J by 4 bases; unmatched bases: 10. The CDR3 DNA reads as TGCAGTGCAAAGGACAGGGATTTTTCCACTGAAGCTTTCTTT. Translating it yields CSAKDRDFSTEAFF.

Here the CDR3 DNA reads TGTGCCGGGAAGCGGGCCGGTTTTGGCTACACCTTC. It specifies CAGKRAGFGYTF. The chain carries TRBV6-2 or TRBV6-3 and TRBJ1-2; D remains unclear. This CDR3 spans 12 amino acids. V shed 11 bases and J shed 7 bases, with 17 bases lying between them. CDR1 and CDR2 from the germline V gene are MNHEY and SVGEGT.

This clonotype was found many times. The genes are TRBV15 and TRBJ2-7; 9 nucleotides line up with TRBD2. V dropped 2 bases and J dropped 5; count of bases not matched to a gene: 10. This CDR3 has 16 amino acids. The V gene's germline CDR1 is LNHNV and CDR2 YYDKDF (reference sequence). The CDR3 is CATSRLVVAGAHEQYF. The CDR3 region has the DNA TGTGCCACCAGCAGATTAGTGGTAGCGGGAGCCCACGAGCAGTACTTC.

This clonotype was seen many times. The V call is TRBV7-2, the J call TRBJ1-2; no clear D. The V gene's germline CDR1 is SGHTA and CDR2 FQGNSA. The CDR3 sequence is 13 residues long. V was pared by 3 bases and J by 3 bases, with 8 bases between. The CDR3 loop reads CASSFPTDYGYTF. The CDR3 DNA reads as TGTGCCAGCAGCTTCCCTACAGACTATGGCTACACCTTC.

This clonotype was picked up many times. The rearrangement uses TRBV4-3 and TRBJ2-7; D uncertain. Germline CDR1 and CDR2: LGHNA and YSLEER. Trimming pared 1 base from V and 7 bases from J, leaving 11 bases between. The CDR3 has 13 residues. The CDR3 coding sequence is TGCGCCAGCAGCCAAGGTGGCGCGAGTGAGCAGTACTTC. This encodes CASSQGGASEQYF.

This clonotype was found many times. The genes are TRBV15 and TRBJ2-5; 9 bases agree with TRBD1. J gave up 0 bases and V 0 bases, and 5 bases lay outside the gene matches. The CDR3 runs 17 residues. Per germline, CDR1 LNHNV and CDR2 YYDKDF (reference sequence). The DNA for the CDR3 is TGTGCCACCAGCAGAGATCGGGACAGGGCGGACCAAGAGACCCAGTACTTC. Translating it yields CATSRDRDRADQETQYF.

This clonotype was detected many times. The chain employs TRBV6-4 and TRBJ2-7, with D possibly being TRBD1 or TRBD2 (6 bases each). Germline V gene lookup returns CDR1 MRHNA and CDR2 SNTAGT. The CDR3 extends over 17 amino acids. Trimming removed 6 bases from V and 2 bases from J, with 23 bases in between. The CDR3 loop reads CASSPRRGFGLPYEQYF. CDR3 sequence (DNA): TGTGCCAGCAGCCCCAGGAGGGGGTTTGGGCTTCCCTACGAGCAGTACTTC.

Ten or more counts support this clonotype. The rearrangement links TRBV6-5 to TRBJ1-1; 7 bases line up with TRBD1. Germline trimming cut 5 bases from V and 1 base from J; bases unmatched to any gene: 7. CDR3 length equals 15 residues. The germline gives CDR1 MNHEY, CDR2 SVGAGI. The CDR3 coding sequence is TGTGCCAGCAGTCGACAGGGAACCACGAACACTGAAGCTTTCTTT. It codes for CASSRQGTTNTEAFF.

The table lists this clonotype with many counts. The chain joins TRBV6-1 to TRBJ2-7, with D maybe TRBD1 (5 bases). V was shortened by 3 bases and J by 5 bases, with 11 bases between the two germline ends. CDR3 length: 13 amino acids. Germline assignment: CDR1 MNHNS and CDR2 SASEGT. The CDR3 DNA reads TGTGCCAGCAGTGAGTATGAAGGGGACGAGCAGTACTTC. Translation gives CASSEYEGDEQYF.

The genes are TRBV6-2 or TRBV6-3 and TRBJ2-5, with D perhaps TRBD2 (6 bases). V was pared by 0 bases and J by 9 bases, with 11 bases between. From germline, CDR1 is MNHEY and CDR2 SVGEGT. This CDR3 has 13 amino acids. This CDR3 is CASSYSIVAAQYF. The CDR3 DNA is TGTGCCAGCAGTTACTCGATTGTAGCGGCCCAGTACTTC.

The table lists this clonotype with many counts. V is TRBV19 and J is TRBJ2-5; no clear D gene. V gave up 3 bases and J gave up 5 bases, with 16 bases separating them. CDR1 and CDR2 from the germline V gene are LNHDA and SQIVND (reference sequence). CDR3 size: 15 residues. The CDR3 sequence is CASSISGPKQETQYF. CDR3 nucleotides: TGTGCCAGTAGTATTTCTGGACCCAAGCAGGAGACCCAGTACTTC.

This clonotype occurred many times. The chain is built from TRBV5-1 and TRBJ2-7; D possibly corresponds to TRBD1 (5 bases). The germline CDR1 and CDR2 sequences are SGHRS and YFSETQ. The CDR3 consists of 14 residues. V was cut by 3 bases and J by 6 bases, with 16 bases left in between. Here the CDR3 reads CASSSQGVSAEQYF. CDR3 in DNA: TGCGCCAGCAGCTCGCAGGGTGTATCGGCCGAGCAGTACTTC.

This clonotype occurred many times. The CDR3 DNA is TGTGCCAGCAGTTTGTCCCCGTTTCCCGAGCAGTACTTC. This sequence encodes CASSLSPFPEQYF. The chain joins TRBV12-3 or TRBV12-4 to TRBJ2-7; D uncertain. There are 13 residues in the CDR3. V lost 3 bases, J lost 6 bases, and 12 bases lay in between.